The sequence of this T cell receptor beta chain was determined in a study of spatial heterogeneity in lung cancer. Study summary: There was a strong correlation between the counts of TCR transcripts measured in tumor regions and a T cell transcriptional module score that was calculated from matched bulk RNA-seq.

Study-wide results and limits: Tumor mutation count correlated with how many alpha and beta TCRs expanded intratumorally.

MiXCR was run by TCRdb on the 5' RACE reads, yielding one entry per CDR3 protein. The sample comprises about 9,800 distinct CDR3 sequences, approximately 50% of which are singletons, and around 26% rests with the top ten. For this clonotype: Its antigen is currently unknown. This beta chain lies outside the target of a library built for alpha chains; its clone size means little.

This sample's time point: sample taken at primary tumor resection. Material for sequencing was whole RNA from tumor, nontumor lung or frozen PBMC, left unsorted. The CDR3 consists of 16 residues. Germline V gene data show CDR1 as LNHNV and CDR2 as YYDKDF (reference sequence). V lost 2 bases and J 0 bases, leaving 10 bases between the germline ends. The rearrangement joins TRBV15 to TRBJ2-2; D unclear. The clonotype originates from a female donor with early-stage non-small cell lung cancer. The sample was lung tumor tissue, taken at surgery. The DNA for the CDR3 is TGTGCCACCAGCAGACATCATCGGTCGAACACCGGGGAGCTGTTTTTT. Protein: CATSRHHRSNTGELFF. Variable domain in full (rest from reference TRBV15 and TRBJ2-2): DAMVIQNPRYQVTQFGKPVTLSCSQTLNHNVMYWYQQKSSQAPKLLFHYYDKDFNNEADTPDNFQSRRPNTSFCFLDIRSPGLGDTAMYLCATSRHHRSNTGELFFGEGSRLTVL.